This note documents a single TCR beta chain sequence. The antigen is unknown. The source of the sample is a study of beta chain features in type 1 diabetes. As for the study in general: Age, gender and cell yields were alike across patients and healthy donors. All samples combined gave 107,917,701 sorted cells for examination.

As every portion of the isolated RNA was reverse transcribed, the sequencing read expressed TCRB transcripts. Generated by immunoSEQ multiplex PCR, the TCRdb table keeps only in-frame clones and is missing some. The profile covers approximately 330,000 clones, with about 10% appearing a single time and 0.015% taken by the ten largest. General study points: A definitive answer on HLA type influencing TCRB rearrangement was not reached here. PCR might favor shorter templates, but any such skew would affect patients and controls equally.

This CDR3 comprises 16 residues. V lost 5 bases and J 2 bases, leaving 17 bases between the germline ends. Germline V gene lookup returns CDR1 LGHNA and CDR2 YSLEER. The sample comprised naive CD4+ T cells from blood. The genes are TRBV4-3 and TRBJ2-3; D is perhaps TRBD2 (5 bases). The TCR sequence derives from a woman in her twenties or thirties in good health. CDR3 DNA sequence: TGCGCCAGCAGCGATATAGCGAAAGCTCCCACAGATACGCAGTATTTT. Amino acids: CASSDIAKAPTDTQYF.